These 21 T cell receptor beta chains were all obtained from the same sample, sequenced in a study of a mutant IDH1 vaccine in newly diagnosed glioma. Time point reported: baseline, week 1 (first vaccination visit). Treatment here: pre-vaccination baseline after standard-of-care therapy. Clones were sequenced by immunoSEQ multiplex PCR, and TCRdb holds only the in-frame ones, with some missing. The sample consists of 75,000 to 100,000 clones, approximately 90% of them appearing once. The sample consisted of PBMCs, taken from a glioma patient treated with radiotherapy, temozolomide or both. These receptors all come from a woman aged 45-65 years with glioma.

The chain recombines TRBV7-9 with TRBJ2-7, with 11 nucleotides matching TRBD2. The V gene's germline CDR1 is SEHNR and CDR2 FQNEAQ (reference sequence). V trimming: 5 bases; J trimming: 1 base; junction bases outside the gene matches: 4. The CDR3 runs to 15 residues. In DNA form, the CDR3 reads TGTGCCAGCAGCCCACTAGCGGGAGCATCCTACGAGCAGTACTTC. It specifies CASSPLAGASYEQYF.

This sequence joins TRBV7-9 and TRBJ2-1; possible D gene TRBD2, 5 bases. The germline V gene has CDR1 SEHNR and CDR2 FQNEAQ (reference sequence). This CDR3 contains 15 residues. The V gene lost 2 bases and the J gene lost 9 bases, with 17 bases spanning the gap. CDR3 sequence reads: CASSLSSSMYGEQFF. Written as DNA, the CDR3 is TGTGCCAGCAGCTTATCGTCTAGCATGTACGGTGAGCAGTTCTTC.

J is TRBJ1-4 and V is TRBV4-2; D perhaps matches TRBD1 (5 bases). This CDR3 region has 16 residues. V was pared by 4 bases and J by 4 bases, with 16 bases between. Germline V gene lookup returns CDR1 LGHNA and CDR2 YNFKEQ. The CDR3 region is CASSPRWGFGNEKLFF. The CDR3 bases are TGTGCCAGCAGCCCCAGATGGGGGTTCGGTAATGAAAAACTGTTTTTT.

The J gene is TRBJ2-1, the V gene TRBV5-1; D not certain. CDR3 length equals 15 residues. The V and J ends lost 0 bases and 3 bases respectively, with 10 bases between them. Germline V CDR1 and CDR2: SGHRS, YFSETQ. The CDR3 DNA reads TGCGCCAGCAGCTTGGCCGTTCTCCTCTACAATGAGCAGTTCTTC. Translation gives CASSLAVLLYNEQFF.

The chain links TRBV15 to TRBJ2-5; 7 bases fit TRBD1. The CDR3 contains 15 residues. The junction had 8 bases not matched to a gene; V was cut back by 5 bases and J by 2 bases. In germline, CDR1 is LNHNV, CDR2 YYDKDF (reference sequence). The CDR3 DNA sequence: TGTGCCACCAGCTTCGGTCCGGGACAGCAAGAGACCCAGTACTTC. Amino acid sequence: CATSFGPGQQETQYF.

The chain couples TRBV5-8 to TRBJ1-2; 8 nucleotides line up with TRBD1. This CDR3 spans 13 amino acids. From germline, CDR1 is SGHTS and CDR2 YDEGEE. The ends lost 1 base at V and 9 bases at J; junction bases unmatched: 5. CDR3 in amino acids: CASSLQQGVRYTF. The CDR3 DNA reads as TGTGCCAGCAGCTTGCAACAGGGGGTTCGCTACACCTTC.

The chain couples TRBV7-9 to TRBJ1-5; D remains unclear. CDR3 size: 13 residues. The V gene's germline CDR1 is SEHNR and CDR2 FQNEAQ (reference sequence). Trimming took off 1 base at V and 6 bases at J, with 7 bases between the two ends. The CDR3 loop is CASSLGGGQPQHF. In nucleotides, the CDR3 is TGTGCCAGCAGCTTAGGGGGTGGTCAGCCCCAGCATTTT.

The chain has TRBV2 and TRBJ2-5, with D unresolved. Trimming cost V 1 base and J 5 bases, with 11 bases left between them. CDR1 is SNHLY and CDR2 is FYNNEI in the germline V gene. The CDR3 has 14 amino acids. This chain's CDR3 is CASSEVWALETQYF. The CDR3 DNA follows: TGTGCCAGCAGTGAAGTGTGGGCGTTGGAGACCCAGTACTTC.

V gene TRBV28 combines with J gene TRBJ1-2, with 7 bases identical to TRBD1. This CDR3 has 15 amino acids. Germline V lookup: CDR1 MDHEN, CDR2 SYDVKM. V gave up 5 bases and J gave up 3 bases; unmatched junction bases: 9. This chain's CDR3 is CASSPPTDRDYGYTF. CDR3 coding DNA: TGTGCCAGCAGTCCCCCCACAGACAGGGACTATGGCTACACCTTC.

The chain recombines TRBV30 with TRBJ2-7; D uncertain. The CDR3 covers 12 residues. Trimming shortened V by 4 bases and J by 2 bases, and 9 bases separated the two germline ends. Germline CDR1 and CDR2: GTSNPN and SVGIG (reference sequence). CDR3 amino acids: CAWNSGAYEQYF. CDR3 nucleotides: TGTGCCTGGAATTCGGGCGCCTACGAGCAGTACTTC.

The CDR3 region has the DNA TGTGCCTGGACCCTTAAGGGAGCCACAACCTTCTTCTTT. This encodes CAWTLKGATTFFF. The chain recombines TRBV30 with TRBJ1-1; D remains unclear. Germline loops: CDR1 GTSNPN, CDR2 SVGIG (reference sequence). The V gene lost 4 bases and the J gene lost 14 bases, with 23 bases spanning the gap. This CDR3 contains 13 residues.

This clone was counted only a few times. A read error may produce the germline difference seen at one junction end. CDR3 in amino acids: CASRSDRTALNSPLHF. The CDR3 DNA follows: TGCGCCAGCAGGAGTGACCGGACAGCTCTTAATTCGCCCCTCCACTTT. The chain recombines TRBV5-1 with TRBJ1-6, with D tentatively TRBD1 (6 bases). The CDR3 has 16 amino acids. In germline, CDR1 is SGHRS, CDR2 YFSETQ.

V and J are TRBV21-1 and TRBJ2-3; the table gives TRBD1 as D, unverified against the DNA. TRBV21-1 is a pseudogene. This CDR3 has 16 amino acids. CDR3 in amino acids: CASSSPRTEGRDTQYF. CDR3 sequence (DNA): TGTGCCAGCAGCTCGCCCAGGACAGAGGGGAGAGATACGCAGTATTTT.

Remarks on this clone: The junction and the germline gene differ at one end; a read error may be behind it. This chain joins TRBV7-7 and TRBJ2-7; D is ambiguous. The CDR3 spans 13 residues. Germline V gives CDR1 SSHAT, CDR2 FNYEAQ (reference sequence). The DNA of the CDR3 is TGTGCTAGCAGCTTGGTGGCCGGTCTCGAGCAGTACTTC. Amino acid sequence: CASSLVAGLEQYF.

This chain joins TRBV11-2 and TRBJ1-1; perhaps TRBD1 as D (5 bases). The CDR3 consists of 13 residues. In germline, CDR1 is SGHAT, CDR2 FQNNGV. V lost 5 bases to trimming and J lost 7 bases, with 14 bases between them. CDR3 protein: CASSPDRGNEAFF. CDR3 DNA sequence: TGTGCCAGCAGCCCCGACCGGGGGAATGAAGCTTTCTTT.

This chain uses TRBV5-4 with TRBJ2-7, with D unresolved. CDR3 length: 13 residues. Trimming cost V 1 base and J 5 bases, with 10 bases left between them. Germline V CDR1 and CDR2: SGHNT, YYREEE (reference sequence). The CDR3 sequence is CASSLRLVDEQYF. CDR3 bases: TGTGCCAGCAGCTTGCGTTTAGTCGACGAGCAGTACTTC. The full variable domain, rest sourced from reference TRBV5-4 and TRBJ2-7, is ETGVTQSPTHLIKTRGQQVTLRCSSQSGHNTVSWYQQALGQGPQFIFQYYREEENGRGNFPPRFSGLQFPNYSSELNVNALELDDSALYLCASSLRLVDEQYFGPGTRLTVT.

This chain uses TRBV7-6 with TRBJ2-7, with D tentatively TRBD2 (6 bases). Trimming took 4 bases from V and 2 from J, leaving 9 bases between them. This CDR3 is built from 13 residues. The V gene's germline CDR1 is SGHVS and CDR2 FNYEAQ. DNA for the CDR3: TGTGCCAGCAGCTCGGGACTGGCCTACGAGCAGTACTTC. Its protein product is CASSSGLAYEQYF.

The chain combines TRBV18 with TRBJ2-7; D ambiguous. The V gene's germline CDR1 is KGHSH and CDR2 LQKENI. CDR3 size: 15 residues. The V gene lost 3 bases and the J gene lost 3 bases, with 15 bases spanning the gap. The CDR3 bases are TGTGCCAGCTCACCGCCTTTAATGTGGGGCTACGAGCAGTACTTC. Its protein is CASSPPLMWGYEQYF.

The gene calls are TRBV10-3 and TRBJ2-1, with D possibly called TRBD1 or TRBD2 (5 bases each). The V gene's germline CDR1 is ENHRY and CDR2 SYGVKD. The CDR3 covers 13 residues. Trimming removed 10 bases from V and 10 bases from J, with 20 bases in between. The CDR3 DNA sequence: TGTGCCACCCAGGGAGCTCCGTCGGGAGAGCAGTTCTTC. Its translation: CATQGAPSGEQFF.

This chain joins TRBV19 and TRBJ2-1; D not resolved. In germline, CDR1 is LNHDA, CDR2 SQIVND (reference sequence). V was pared by 4 bases and J by 6 bases, with 13 bases between. The CDR3 is made up of 14 amino acids. In nucleotides, the CDR3 is TGTGCCAGTAGTAAGTCCGGGCCTCCCAATGAGCAGTTCTTC. It codes for CASSKSGPPNEQFF.

J is TRBJ1-2 and V is TRBV28; 7 bases align to TRBD1. The CDR3 consists of 16 residues. V was clipped by 3 bases and J by 3 bases; unmatched bases: 10. In germline, CDR1 is MDHEN, CDR2 SYDVKM. In nucleotides, the CDR3 is TGTGCCAGCAGTTTGGGAGGGAAGGGGGCCGACTATGGCTACACCTTC. It translates to CASSLGGKGADYGYTF.